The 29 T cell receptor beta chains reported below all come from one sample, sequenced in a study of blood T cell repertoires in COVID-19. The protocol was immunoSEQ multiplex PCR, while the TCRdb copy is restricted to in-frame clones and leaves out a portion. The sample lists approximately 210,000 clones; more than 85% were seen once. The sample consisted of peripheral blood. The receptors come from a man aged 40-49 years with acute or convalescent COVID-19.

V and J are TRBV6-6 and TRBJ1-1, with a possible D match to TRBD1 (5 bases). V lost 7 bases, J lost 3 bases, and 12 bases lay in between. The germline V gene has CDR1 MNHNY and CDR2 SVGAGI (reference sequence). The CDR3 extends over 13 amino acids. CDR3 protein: CASTGRVDTEAFF. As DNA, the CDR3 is TGTGCCAGCACGGGCAGGGTAGACACTGAAGCTTTCTTT.

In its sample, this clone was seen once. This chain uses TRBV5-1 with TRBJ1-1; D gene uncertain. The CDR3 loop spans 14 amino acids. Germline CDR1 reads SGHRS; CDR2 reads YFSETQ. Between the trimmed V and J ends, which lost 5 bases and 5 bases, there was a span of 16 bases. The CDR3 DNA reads TGCGCCAGCAGGCAACCCGAGGTAAGGACTGAAGCTTTCTTT. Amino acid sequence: CASRQPEVRTEAFF.

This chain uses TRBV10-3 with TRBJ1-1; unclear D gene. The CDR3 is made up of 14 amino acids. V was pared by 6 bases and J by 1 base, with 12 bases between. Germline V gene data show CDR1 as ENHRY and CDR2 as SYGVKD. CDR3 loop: CAIRESSGNTEAFF. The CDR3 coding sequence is TGTGCCATCAGGGAGAGCTCGGGGAACACTGAAGCTTTCTTT.

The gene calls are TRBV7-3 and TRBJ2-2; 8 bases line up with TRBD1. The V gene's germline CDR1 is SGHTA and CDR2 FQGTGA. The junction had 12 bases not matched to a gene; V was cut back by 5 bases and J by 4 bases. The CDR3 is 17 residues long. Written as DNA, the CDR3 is TGTGCCAGCAGCCTTTATTCCAGGGGGCAGAGCACCGGGGAGCTGTTTTTT. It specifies CASSLYSRGQSTGELFF.

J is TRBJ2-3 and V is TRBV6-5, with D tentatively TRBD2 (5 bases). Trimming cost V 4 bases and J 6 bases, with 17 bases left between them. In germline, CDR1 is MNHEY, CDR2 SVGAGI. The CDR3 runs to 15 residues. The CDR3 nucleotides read TGTGCCAGCAGTTTGGGCCCGCGGGTCGTGGATACGCAGTATTTT. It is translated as CASSLGPRVVDTQYF.

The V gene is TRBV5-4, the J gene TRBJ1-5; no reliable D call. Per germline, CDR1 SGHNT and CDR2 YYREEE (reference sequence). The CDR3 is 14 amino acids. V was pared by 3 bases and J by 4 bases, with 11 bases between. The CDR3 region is CASSSSGDNQPQHF. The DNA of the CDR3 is TGTGCCAGCAGCTCTAGCGGTGATAATCAGCCCCAGCATTTT. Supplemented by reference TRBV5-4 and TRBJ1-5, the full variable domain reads ETGVTQSPTHLIKTRGQQVTLRCSSQSGHNTVSWYQQALGQGPQFIFQYYREEENGRGNFPPRFSGLQFPNYSSELNVNALELDDSALYLCASSSSGDNQPQHFGDGTRLSIL.

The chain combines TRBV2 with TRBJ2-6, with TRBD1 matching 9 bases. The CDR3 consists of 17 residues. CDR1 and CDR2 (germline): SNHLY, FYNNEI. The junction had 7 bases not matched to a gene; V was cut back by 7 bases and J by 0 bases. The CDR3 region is CASKRDRDHSGANVLTF. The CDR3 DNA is TGTGCCAGCAAAAGGGACAGGGACCACTCTGGGGCCAACGTCCTGACTTTC.

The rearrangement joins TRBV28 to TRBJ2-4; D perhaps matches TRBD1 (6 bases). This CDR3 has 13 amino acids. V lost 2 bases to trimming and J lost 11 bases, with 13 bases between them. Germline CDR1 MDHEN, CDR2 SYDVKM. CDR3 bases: TGTGCCAGCAGTTTAGACCGGGACACCTTTCAGTACTTC. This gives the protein CASSLDRDTFQYF. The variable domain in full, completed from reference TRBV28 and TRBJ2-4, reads DVKVTQSSRYLVKRTGEKVFLECVQDMDHENMFWYRQDPGLGLRLIYFSYDVKMKEKGDIPEGYSVSREKKERFSLILESASTNQTSMYLCASSLDRDTFQYFGAGTRLSVL.

The CDR3 nucleotides are TGTGCCAGCACCGCGACTAGCGGAGGTGGGACAGATACGCAGTATTTT. It translates to CASTATSGGGTDTQYF. The chain recombines TRBV5-6 with TRBJ2-3, with 9 bases matching TRBD2. The V segment lost 6 bases and the J segment 3 bases; nucleotides outside the gene matches: 11. Germline CDR1 is SGHDT and CDR2 is YYEEEE. This CDR3 spans 16 amino acids.

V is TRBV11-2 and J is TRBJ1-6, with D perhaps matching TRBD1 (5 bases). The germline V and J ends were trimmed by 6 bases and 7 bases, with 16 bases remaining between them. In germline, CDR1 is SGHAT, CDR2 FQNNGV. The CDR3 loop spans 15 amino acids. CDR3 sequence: CASRTSGSRNSPLHF. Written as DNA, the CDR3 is TGTGCCAGCAGAACGTCAGGGTCGCGGAATTCACCCCTCCACTTT.

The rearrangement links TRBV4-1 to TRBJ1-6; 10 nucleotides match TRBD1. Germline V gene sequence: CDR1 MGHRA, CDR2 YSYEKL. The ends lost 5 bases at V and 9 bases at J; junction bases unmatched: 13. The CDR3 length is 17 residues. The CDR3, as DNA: TGCGCCAGCAGCACCCAGGAAGGGACAGGGGTAGGTTCACCCCTCCACTTT. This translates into CASSTQEGTGVGSPLHF.

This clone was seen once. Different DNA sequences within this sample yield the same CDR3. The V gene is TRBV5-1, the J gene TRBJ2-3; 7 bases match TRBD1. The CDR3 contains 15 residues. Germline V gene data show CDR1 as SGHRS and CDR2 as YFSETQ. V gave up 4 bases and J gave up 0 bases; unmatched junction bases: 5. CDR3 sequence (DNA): TGCGCCAGCAGCACGGGACAGCCAAGCACAGATACGCAGTATTTT. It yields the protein CASSTGQPSTDTQYF. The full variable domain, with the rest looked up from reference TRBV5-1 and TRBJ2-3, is KAGVTQTPRYLIKTRGQQVTLSCSPISGHRSVSWYQQTPGQGLQFLFEYFSETQRNKGNFPGRFSGRQFSNSRSEMNVSTLELGDSALYLCASSTGQPSTDTQYFGPGTRLTVL.

In DNA form, the CDR3 reads TGTGCCAGCAGCTTTTCGGGACTAGCGGGAGGGGAGACCCAGTACTTC. It yields the protein CASSFSGLAGGETQYF. The chain employs TRBV7-3 and TRBJ2-5; TRBD2 agrees at 16 bases. Germline V lookup: CDR1 SGHTA, CDR2 FQGTGA. The CDR3 spans 16 residues. The V gene end was trimmed by 3 bases and the J gene end by 5 bases; junction bases not matched to a gene: 3. The complete variable domain, with remaining parts taken from reference TRBV7-3 and TRBJ2-5, reads GAGVSQTPSNKVTEKGKYVELRCDPISGHTALYWYRQSLGQGPEFLIYFQGTGAADDSGLPNDRFFAVRPEGSVSTLKIQRTERGDSAVYLCASSFSGLAGGETQYFGPGTRLLVL.

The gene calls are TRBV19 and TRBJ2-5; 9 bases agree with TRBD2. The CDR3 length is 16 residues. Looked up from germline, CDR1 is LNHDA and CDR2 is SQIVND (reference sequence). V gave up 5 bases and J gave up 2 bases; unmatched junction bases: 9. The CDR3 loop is CASSGGSGGRQETQYF. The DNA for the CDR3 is TGTGCCAGTAGTGGGGGAAGCGGGGGGCGACAAGAGACCCAGTACTTC.

The CDR3 DNA follows: TGTGCCAGCAGTTTATACCTTAGAGGCGAGCAGTACTTC. Amino acids: CASSLYLRGEQYF. The chain is built from TRBV28 and TRBJ2-7; no clear D gene. With 1 base removed from V and 6 bases from J, the gap between germline ends came to 10 bases. The CDR3 loop spans 13 amino acids. Germline CDR1 and CDR2: MDHEN and SYDVKM.

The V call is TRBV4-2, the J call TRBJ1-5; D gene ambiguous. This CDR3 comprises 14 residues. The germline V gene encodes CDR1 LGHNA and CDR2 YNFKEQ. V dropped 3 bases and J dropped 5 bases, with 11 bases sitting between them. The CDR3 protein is CASSHNINDQPQHF. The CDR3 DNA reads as TGTGCCAGCAGCCATAACATTAACGATCAGCCCCAGCATTTT.

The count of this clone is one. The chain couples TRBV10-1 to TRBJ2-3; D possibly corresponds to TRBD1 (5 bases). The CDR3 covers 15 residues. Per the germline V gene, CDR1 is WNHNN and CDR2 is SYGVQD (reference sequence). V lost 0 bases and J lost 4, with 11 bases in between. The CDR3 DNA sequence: TGCGCCAGCAGTGAGTCGGGGCTAAGCGCAGATACGCAGTATTTT. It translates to CASSESGLSADTQYF.

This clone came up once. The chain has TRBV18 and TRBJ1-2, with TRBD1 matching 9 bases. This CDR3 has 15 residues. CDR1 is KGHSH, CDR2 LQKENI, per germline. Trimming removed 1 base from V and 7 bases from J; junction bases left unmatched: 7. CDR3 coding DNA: TGTGCCAGCTCACCACGGGGACAGGGATCGCGTGGCTACACCTTC. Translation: CASSPRGQGSRGYTF.

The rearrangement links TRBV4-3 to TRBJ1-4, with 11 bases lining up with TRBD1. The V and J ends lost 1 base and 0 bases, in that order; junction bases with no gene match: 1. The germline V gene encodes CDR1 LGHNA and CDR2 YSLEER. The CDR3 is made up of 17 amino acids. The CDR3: CASSQGTGGATNEKLFF. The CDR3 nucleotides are TGCGCCAGCAGCCAAGGGACAGGGGGCGCAACTAATGAAAAACTGTTTTTT.

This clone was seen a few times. CDR3 region: CASSPSSLQTAEAFF. The CDR3 DNA reads as TGTGCCAGCAGCCCTAGTAGTCTTCAGACTGCGGAGGCTTTCTTT. V and J are TRBV9 and TRBJ1-1, with D hard to call. The CDR3 has 15 residues. Per germline, CDR1 SGDLS and CDR2 YYNGEE. Trimming pared 4 bases from V and 11 bases from J, leaving 24 bases between.

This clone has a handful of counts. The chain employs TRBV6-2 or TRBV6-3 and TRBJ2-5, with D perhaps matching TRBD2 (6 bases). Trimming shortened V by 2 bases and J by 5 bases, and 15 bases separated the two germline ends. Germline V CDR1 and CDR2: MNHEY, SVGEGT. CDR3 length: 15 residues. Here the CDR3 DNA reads TGTGCCAGCAGTTACGGCGGCAGGGAGGTGGAGACCCAGTACTTC. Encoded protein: CASSYGGREVETQYF.

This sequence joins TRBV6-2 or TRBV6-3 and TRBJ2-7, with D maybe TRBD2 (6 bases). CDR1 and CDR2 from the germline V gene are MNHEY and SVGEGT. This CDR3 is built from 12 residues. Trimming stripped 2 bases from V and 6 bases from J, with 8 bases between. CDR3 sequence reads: CASSYLGGEQYF. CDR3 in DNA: TGTGCCAGCAGTTACCTGGGGGGCGAGCAGTACTTC.

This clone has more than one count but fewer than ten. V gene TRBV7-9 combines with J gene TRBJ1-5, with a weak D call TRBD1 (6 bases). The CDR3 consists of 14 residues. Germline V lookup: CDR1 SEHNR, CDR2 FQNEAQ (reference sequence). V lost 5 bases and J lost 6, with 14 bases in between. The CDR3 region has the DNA TGTGCCAGCAGCGGGGGAGCAGGGGCTCAGCCCCAGCATTTT. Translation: CASSGGAGAQPQHF.

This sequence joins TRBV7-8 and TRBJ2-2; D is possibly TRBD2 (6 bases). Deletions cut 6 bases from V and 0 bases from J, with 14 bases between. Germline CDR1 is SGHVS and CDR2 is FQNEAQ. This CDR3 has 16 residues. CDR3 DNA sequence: TGTGCCAGCAGATTACCTAGCGCCTCGAACACCGGGGAGCTGTTTTTT. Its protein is CASRLPSASNTGELFF.

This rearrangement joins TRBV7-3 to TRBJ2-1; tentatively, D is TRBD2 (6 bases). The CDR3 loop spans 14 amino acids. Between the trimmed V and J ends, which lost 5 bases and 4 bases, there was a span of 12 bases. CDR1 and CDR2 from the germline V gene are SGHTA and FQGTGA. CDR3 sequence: CASSLSGPYNEQFF. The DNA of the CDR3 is TGTGCCAGCAGCCTCAGCGGGCCTTACAATGAGCAGTTCTTC.

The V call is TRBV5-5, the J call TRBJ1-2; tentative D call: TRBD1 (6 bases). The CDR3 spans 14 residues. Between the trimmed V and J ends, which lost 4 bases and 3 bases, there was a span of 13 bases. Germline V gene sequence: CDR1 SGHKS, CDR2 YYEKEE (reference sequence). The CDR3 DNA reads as TGTGCCAGCAGCCAATGGACAGTTGACTATGGCTACACCTTC. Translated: CASSQWTVDYGYTF.

CDR3 region: CASKTQGGEQYF. CDR3 DNA: TGCGCCAGCAAGACACAGGGGGGCGAGCAGTACTTC. This chain joins TRBV10-1 and TRBJ2-7, with TRBD1 identical over 8 bases. Losses at the gene ends were 7 bases for V and 6 bases for J; bases not matched to a gene: 5. CDR1 and CDR2 (germline): WNHNN, SYGVQD (reference sequence). This CDR3 is 12 amino acids long.

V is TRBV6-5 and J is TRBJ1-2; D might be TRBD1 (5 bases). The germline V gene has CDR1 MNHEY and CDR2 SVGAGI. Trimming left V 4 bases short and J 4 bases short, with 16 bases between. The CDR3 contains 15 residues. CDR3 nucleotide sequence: TGTGCCAGCAGTTCGACGGACAAGGGGTTCTATGGCTACACCTTC. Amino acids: CASSSTDKGFYGYTF.

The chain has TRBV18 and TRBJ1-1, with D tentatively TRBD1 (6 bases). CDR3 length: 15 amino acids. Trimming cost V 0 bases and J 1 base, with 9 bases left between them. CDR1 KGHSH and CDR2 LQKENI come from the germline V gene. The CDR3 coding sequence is TGTGCCAGCTCACCACCGACAGGCCCGAACACTGAAGCTTTCTTT. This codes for CASSPPTGPNTEAFF.